The 12 T cell receptor beta chains below all came from one sample that was sequenced in a study of PD-L1 blockade in urothelial cancer. The data were produced by immunoSEQ multiplex PCR, yet TCRdb's version contains in-frame clones alone and is incomplete. The sample has about 95,000 clones; around 87% are singletons. Time point indicated: pretreatment peripheral blood. Here the sequenced sample was PBMCs, taken around atezolizumab (anti-PD-L1) treatment. The receptor set was obtained from a man aged 60-69 years with urothelial cancer.

The chain is built from TRBV15 and TRBJ2-7; TRBD1 aligns across 9 bases. The CDR3 is 15 residues long. V lost 0 bases to trimming and J lost 6 bases; unmatched junction nucleotides: 6. Per the germline V gene, CDR1 is LNHNV and CDR2 is YYDKDF (reference sequence). CDR3 sequence: CATSRDPRTGVEQYF. The CDR3 bases are TGTGCCACCAGCAGAGATCCCAGGACAGGGGTCGAGCAGTACTTC.

This clone was recorded only once. The chain joins TRBV6-5 to TRBJ1-1; 9 bases align to TRBD1. V shed 2 bases, J shed 5 bases, and the junction held 6 bases outside the gene matches. CDR3 size: 15 residues. Germline loops: CDR1 MNHEY, CDR2 SVGAGI. CDR3 region: CASSYTKGQGTEAFF. The CDR3, as DNA: TGTGCCAGCAGTTACACAAAGGGACAGGGAACTGAAGCTTTCTTT.

The chain recombines TRBV30 with TRBJ2-3; 8 positions match TRBD2. With V trimmed by 2 bases and J by 4 bases, 17 bases remained unmatched. Germline V gene data show CDR1 as GTSNPN and CDR2 as SVGIG (reference sequence). The CDR3 has 18 amino acids. The DNA of the CDR3 is TGTGCCTGGAGTAGCCCTCCGGGACTAGAATTGGCGTCAGATACGCAGTATTTT. Residues: CAWSSPPGLELASDTQYF.

The chain employs TRBV4-3 and TRBJ2-1; 7 nucleotides match TRBD2. Looked up from germline, CDR1 is LGHNA and CDR2 is YSLEER. The CDR3 consists of 13 residues. The V segment lost 0 bases and the J segment 10 bases; nucleotides outside the gene matches: 3. CDR3 sequence (DNA): TGCGCCAGCAGCCAAGAGAATAGCGGGGAGCAGTTCTTC. This sequence encodes CASSQENSGEQFF.

The gene calls are TRBV30 and TRBJ2-3; tentatively, D is TRBD2 (5 bases). The CDR3 spans 15 residues. The V and J ends lost 0 bases and 1 base respectively, with 11 bases between them. Germline CDR1 and CDR2: GTSNPN and SVGIG (reference sequence). This CDR3 is CAWSVLLARTDTQYF. DNA of the CDR3: TGTGCCTGGAGTGTACTTCTAGCCCGCACAGATACGCAGTATTTT.

The table lists this clone with a few counts. This sequence joins TRBV5-1 and TRBJ1-1, with 12 nucleotides matching TRBD1. Trimming cost V 4 bases and J 1 base; bases outside gene matches: 5. From germline, CDR1 is SGHRS and CDR2 YFSETQ. This CDR3 has 16 amino acids. The CDR3, as DNA: TGCGCCAGCAGCAGGGGACAGGGGGCGGCGAACACTGAAGCTTTCTTT. Translating it yields CASSRGQGAANTEAFF.

This clone turned up a few times. The rearrangement joins TRBV7-2 to TRBJ2-1; 7 bases line up with TRBD2. CDR1 and CDR2 from the germline V gene are SGHTA and FQGNSA. The length of the CDR3 is 14 residues. J lost 9 bases, V lost 1 base, and 6 bases had no gene match. CDR3 bases: TGTGCCAGCAGCTTAGAACTAGCGTATACTGAGCAGTTCTTC. Its protein product is CASSLELAYTEQFF.

The chain links TRBV27 to TRBJ1-1; D may be TRBD1 (5 bases). This CDR3 comprises 14 residues. Germline values: CDR1 MNHEY, CDR2 SMNVEV (reference sequence). V dropped 6 bases and J dropped 1 base, with 12 bases sitting between them. The DNA of the CDR3 is TGTGCCAGCAGGATCAGGGCGCCGAACACTGAAGCTTTCTTT. Protein sequence: CASRIRAPNTEAFF.

This clone was recorded only once. The V gene is TRBV5-1, the J gene TRBJ2-7, with D tentatively TRBD2 (5 bases). Trimming removed 6 bases from V and 0 bases from J, with 13 bases in between. CDR3 length: 14 residues. Germline V gene data show CDR1 as SGHRS and CDR2 as YFSETQ. DNA for the CDR3: TGCGCCAGCAAAGTAGCGCCTAGCTCCTACGAGCAGTACTTC. This sequence encodes CASKVAPSSYEQYF.

The chain carries TRBV12-5 and TRBJ1-1, with D perhaps TRBD1 (5 bases). Looked up from germline, CDR1 is LGHNT and CDR2 is FRNRAP. The CDR3 covers 13 residues. The V gene lost 2 bases and the J gene lost 7 bases, with 11 bases spanning the gap. CDR3: CASGLRLDSEAFF. The CDR3 DNA follows: TGTGCTAGTGGTTTGCGCCTAGACAGTGAAGCTTTCTTT. Combining the CDR3 with reference TRBV12-5 and TRBJ1-1 gives the whole variable domain DARVTQTPRHKVTEMGQEVTMRCQPILGHNTVFWYRQTMMQGLELLAYFRNRAPLDDSGMPKDRFSAEMPDATLATLKIQPSEPRDSAVYFCASGLRLDSEAFFGQGTRLTVV.

This chain uses TRBV7-8 with TRBJ1-1; 8 nucleotides agree with TRBD1. This CDR3 is 13 amino acids long. Germline V gives CDR1 SGHVS, CDR2 FQNEAQ. The ends lost 3 bases at V and 3 bases at J; junction bases unmatched: 0. The CDR3 DNA reads as TGTGCCAGCAGCTTGGACAGGGACACTGAAGCTTTCTTT. Its translation is CASSLDRDTEAFF.

The CDR3 is CASSLGQGQPQHF. CDR3 nucleotide sequence: TGTGCCAGCAGTTTAGGGCAGGGGCAGCCCCAGCATTTT. J is TRBJ1-5 and V is TRBV27; possibly TRBD1 for D (6 bases). The CDR3 is made up of 13 amino acids. Germline loops: CDR1 MNHEY, CDR2 SMNVEV (reference sequence). V lost 2 bases to trimming and J lost 7 bases, with 9 bases between them.